This is a list of T cell receptor beta chains from one sample in a study of T-cell reconstitution after alpha-beta-depleted transplantation in children. TCRdb itself ran the PCR reads through MiXCR, one entry per CDR3 protein. The sample lists about 610,000 distinct CDR3 sequences; about 10% were seen once. The sample consisted of PBMCs from the stem cell graft donor, taken from the stem cell graft. These TCRs come from a human donor who donated a stem cell graft to a child with acute myeloid leukemia. Each CDR3 is given with its conserved first and last residue. The D gene is left open where the match is weak. Some rows have no size entry. The others give once, few or many, or a class for an expanded clone.

size: many
D: NA
V: TRBV7-2
J: TRBJ2-1
DNA: TGTGCCAGCAGCTCCGACGTGAGCTCCTACAATGAGCAGTTCTTC
CDR3: CASSSDVSSYNEQFF

size: NA
D: TRBD2
V: TRBV29-1
J: TRBJ2-1
DNA: TGCAGCGTTGAAGGGACTAGCGGGTCCAATGAGCAGTTCTTC
CDR3: CSVEGTSGSNEQFF

size: NA
D: NA
V: TRBV14
J: TRBJ1-2
DNA: TGTGCCAGCAGCCAAGGCAGGGGTGGATATGGCTACACCTTC
CDR3: CASSQGRGGYGYTF

size: many
D: NA
V: TRBV20-1
J: TRBJ1-2
DNA: TGCAGTGCTAGTAGTATGGATTACCCCAACTATGGCTACACCTTC
CDR3: CSASSMDYPNYGYTF

size: NA
D: NA
V: TRBV29-1
J: TRBJ2-7
DNA: TGCAGCGTTGAGAGAGAGCAGTACTTC
CDR3: CSVEREQYF

size: many
D: TRBD2
V: TRBV4-3
J: TRBJ2-1
DNA: TGCGCCAGCAGCCAAGATTTGAAGCGGGGGCAGTTCTTC
CDR3: CASSQDLKRGQFF

size: many
D: NA
V: TRBV28
J: TRBJ2-1
DNA: TGTGCCAGCAGGGCGCCGGGGGCTAATGAGCAGTTCTTC
CDR3: CASRAPGANEQFF

size: few
D: NA
V: TRBV6-2/TRBV6-3
J: TRBJ2-1
DNA: TGTGCCAGCACCTCACCCATTTACAATGAGCAGTTCTTC
CDR3: CASTSPIYNEQFF

size: NA
D: NA
V: TRBV3-1
J: TRBJ1-4
DNA: TGTGCCAGCAGACAGGATTCTAATGAAAAACTGTTTTTT
CDR3: CASRQDSNEKLFF

size: many
D: TRBD2
V: TRBV3-1
J: TRBJ2-7
DNA: TGTGCCAGCAGCCAACAACTGACTAGCGGCCCCTACGAGCAGTACTTC
CDR3: CASSQQLTSGPYEQYF

size: NA
D: NA
V: TRBV7-2
J: TRBJ1-3
DNA: TGTGCCAGCAGCTCTAGGGCTGGAAACACCATATATTTT
CDR3: CASSSRAGNTIYF

size: many
D: NA
V: TRBV6-5
J: TRBJ1-5
DNA: TGTGCCAGCAGGAGGGACTTTTATAGCAATCAGCCCCAGCATTTT
CDR3: CASRRDFYSNQPQHF

size: NA
D: NA
V: TRBV20-1
J: TRBJ2-4
DNA: TGCAGTGCCCTAGGAGGGACTCTAGCCAAAAACATTCAGTACTTC
CDR3: CSALGGTLAKNIQYF

size: NA
D: NA
V: TRBV7-3
J: TRBJ2-7
DNA: TGTGCCAGCAGCTTAAATCTGCGGGGAGCCCGCGAGCAGTACTTC
CDR3: CASSLNLRGAREQYF

size: few
D: TRBD2
V: TRBV5-1
J: TRBJ2-1
DNA: TGCGCCAGCAGCCTCATGACTAGCGGGATGTACAATGAGCAGTTCTTC
CDR3: CASSLMTSGMYNEQFF

size: many
D: NA
V: TRBV28
J: TRBJ2-3
DNA: TGTGCCAGCAGCACCGACACAGATACGCAGTATTTT
CDR3: CASSTDTDTQYF

size: many
D: NA
V: TRBV29-1
J: TRBJ2-4
DNA: TGCAGCGTTGGTATAGCCAAAAACATTCAGTACTTC
CDR3: CSVGIAKNIQYF

size: many
D: NA
V: TRBV20-1
J: TRBJ2-1
DNA: TGCAGTGCCCCGGGCAGGCCAATCAATGAGCAGTTCTTC
CDR3: CSAPGRPINEQFF

size: few
D: NA
V: TRBV6-2/TRBV6-3
J: TRBJ2-5
DNA: TGTGCCAGCAGTTTCCGCGGTTTGGGCCAAGAGACCCAGTACTTC
CDR3: CASSFRGLGQETQYF

size: NA
D: NA
V: TRBV6-5
J: TRBJ2-7
DNA: TGTGCCAGCAGTTACTCCAGGGGATACTACGAGCAGTACTTC
CDR3: CASSYSRGYYEQYF

size: NA
D: TRBD2
V: TRBV20-1
J: TRBJ2-1
DNA: TGCAGTGCTGGCGGATTGAGTAGCGGGAGTTCCTACAATGAGCAGTTCTTC
CDR3: CSAGGLSSGSSYNEQFF

size: many
D: NA
V: TRBV6-2/TRBV6-3
J: TRBJ2-7
DNA: TGTGCCAGCAGTTCCCGCCATCACGAGCAGTACTTC
CDR3: CASSSRHHEQYF

size: few
D: TRBD2
V: TRBV9
J: TRBJ2-7
DNA: TGTGCCAGCAGGTACGGGACTAGCGGGCCTTCCTACGAGCAGTACTTC
CDR3: CASRYGTSGPSYEQYF

size: NA
D: NA
V: TRBV6-5
J: TRBJ1-5
DNA: TGTGCCAGCAGTTACTCGTTCGGGCAGGGCTCGAATCAGCCCCAGCATTTT
CDR3: CASSYSFGQGSNQPQHF

size: many
D: TRBD1
V: TRBV6-2/TRBV6-3
J: TRBJ2-6
DNA: TGTGCCAGCAGTTACTCGAACGGTGCAGGGGGATACCCTGGGGCCAACGTCCTGACTTTC
CDR3: CASSYSNGAGGYPGANVLTF

size: few
D: NA
V: TRBV4-2
J: TRBJ2-7
DNA: TGTGCCAGCAGCCAAGATATCGAGGGAGGGCAGTACTTC
CDR3: CASSQDIEGGQYF

size: many
D: NA
V: TRBV12-3/TRBV12-4
J: TRBJ2-1
DNA: TGTGCCAGCATCGTCGGGGGTGAGCAGTTCTTC
CDR3: CASIVGGEQFF

size: NA
D: TRBD2
V: TRBV6-2/TRBV6-3
J: TRBJ2-1
DNA: TGTGCCAGCACCCCAAACCTGAAGTGGAGCGAGACTAGCGGGGGGGAGTTCTTC
CDR3: CASTPNLKWSETSGGEFF

size: few
D: NA
V: TRBV12-3/TRBV12-4
J: TRBJ1-6
DNA: TGTGCCAGCAGTTCCTTACCCTATAATTCACCCCTCCACTTT
CDR3: CASSSLPYNSPLHF

size: many
D: TRBD1
V: TRBV7-9
J: TRBJ2-1
DNA: TGTGCCAGCAGCCCACAGGGGGTGGGTGAGCAGTTCTTC
CDR3: CASSPQGVGEQFF

size: NA
D: NA
V: TRBV6-5
J: TRBJ2-7
DNA: TGTGCCAGCAGTTACCGCCATTTATCCGGGACCATCTACGAGCAGTACTTC
CDR3: CASSYRHLSGTIYEQYF

size: NA
D: NA
V: TRBV7-2
J: TRBJ1-5
DNA: TGTGCCAGCAGCTTAGATATGGGTCAGCCCCAGCATTTT
CDR3: CASSLDMGQPQHF

size: NA
D: TRBD1
V: TRBV28
J: TRBJ1-5
DNA: TGTGCCAGCCTCTCTAGGGGACAGGGCAATCAGCCCCAGCATTTT
CDR3: CASLSRGQGNQPQHF